Presented here are 19 T cell receptor beta chains from one specimen sequenced in a study of T cell responses to AZD1222 COVID-19 vaccine. Sequencing used immunoSEQ multiplex PCR; TCRdb keeps in-frame clones, though not all of them. The sample has about 180,000 clones; around nine tenths are singletons. This material consisted of peripheral blood, taken 28 days after the second AZD1222 dose. All receptors derive from an adult who received the AZD1222 COVID-19 vaccine.

This clone was counted only a few times. The chain is built from TRBV19 and TRBJ1-6; 7 bases are a match to TRBD1. V lost 5 bases, J lost 14 bases, and 9 bases stayed unmatched. Germline V gene data show CDR1 as LNHDA and CDR2 as SQIVND (reference sequence). The CDR3 length is 13 residues. The CDR3 loop is CASSDLRGATLHF. In nucleotides, the CDR3 is TGTGCCAGTAGTGACCTCAGGGGGGCAACCCTCCACTTT.

V and J are TRBV3-1 (or the pseudogene TRBV3-2) and TRBJ2-1; D is possibly TRBD1 or TRBD2 (6 bases each). Trimming took off 6 bases at V and 6 bases at J, with 15 bases between the two ends. The CDR3 has 14 residues. Germline CDR1 LGHDT, CDR2 YNNKEL (reference sequence). CDR3 loop: CASRGGGISNEQFF. The CDR3 bases are TGTGCCAGCAGGGGGGGCGGTATCTCCAATGAGCAGTTCTTC.

The chain is built from TRBV12-5 and TRBJ2-5, with TRBD2 identical over 7 bases. The CDR3 loop spans 13 amino acids. The V gene end was trimmed by 9 bases and the J gene end by 2 bases; junction bases not matched to a gene: 6. Germline-derived CDR1 and CDR2 are LGHNT and FRNRAP. The CDR3 nucleotides read TGTGCTAGCGGGGGGTACAATCAAGAGACCCAGTACTTC. Residues: CASGGYNQETQYF. Full variable domain (rest looked up from reference TRBV12-5 and TRBJ2-5): DARVTQTPRHKVTEMGQEVTMRCQPILGHNTVFWYRQTMMQGLELLAYFRNRAPLDDSGMPKDRFSAEMPDATLATLKIQPSEPRDSAVYFCASGGYNQETQYFGPGTRLLVL.

The genes are TRBV29-1 and TRBJ2-5; D is possibly TRBD2 (7 bases). The ends were cut back, 7 bases at V and 1 base at J, with 16 bases in the middle. The CDR3 loop spans 14 amino acids. Germline CDR1 reads SQVTM; CDR2 reads ANQGSEA. The CDR3 region is CSAGAGGRQETQYF. Here the CDR3 DNA reads TGCAGCGCTGGGGCCGGGGGGCGCCAAGAGACCCAGTACTTC.

A remark on this clone: A read error may account for a junction end that differs from germline. CDR3 residues: CASSEAGGLVNEQFF. The CDR3 bases are TGTGCCAGCAGCGAAGCGGGGGGGCTAGTCAATGAGCAGTTCTTC. The V call is TRBV2, the J call TRBJ2-1; 10 bases align to TRBD2. CDR3 length: 15 residues. Germline V lookup: CDR1 SNHLY, CDR2 FYNNEI.

The sample holds a few counts of this clone. The V gene is TRBV12-1, the J gene TRBJ1-6; TRBD1 is the table's D call and was not checked against the DNA. TRBV12-1 is a listed pseudogene. The CDR3 has 14 amino acids. The CDR3: CASSSGQGDSPLHF. DNA of the CDR3: TGTGCCAGCAGCTCGGGACAGGGAGATTCACCCCTCCACTTT.

The chain is built from TRBV19 and TRBJ1-1; TRBD1 might be the D (6 bases). The V end was cut by 4 bases, the J end by 7 bases, with 10 bases between. Germline V gene data show CDR1 as LNHDA and CDR2 as SQIVND (reference sequence). The CDR3 contains 12 residues. CDR3 residues: CASSRGGGEAFF. The CDR3 bases are TGTGCCAGTAGTAGGGGGGGCGGTGAAGCTTTCTTT.

This chain links TRBV5-8 with TRBJ1-5, with D uncertain. In germline, CDR1 is SGHTS, CDR2 YDEGEE. The CDR3 spans 13 residues. Trimming pared 4 bases from V and 2 bases from J, leaving 7 bases between. The CDR3 DNA follows: TGTGCCAGCAGCCAACAAGGCAATCAGCCCCAGCATTTT. It codes for CASSQQGNQPQHF. The complete variable domain, with remaining parts taken from reference TRBV5-8 and TRBJ1-5, reads EAGVTQSPTHLIKTRGQQATLRCSPISGHTSVYWYQQALGLGLQFLLWYDEGEERNRGNFPPRFSGRQFPNYSSELNVNALELEDSALYLCASSQQGNQPQHFGDGTRLSIL.

The chain couples TRBV12-3 or TRBV12-4 to TRBJ1-1; D ambiguous. The V end lost 3 bases, the J end lost 1 base, and 6 bases lay between the germline ends. There are 13 residues in the CDR3. The CDR3 nucleotides are TGTGCCAGCAGTTTTGTCGAGAACACTGAAGCTTTCTTT. It codes for CASSFVENTEAFF.

The count of this clone is one. CDR3 in DNA: TGTGCCACCAGCAGAAACCATTTAGACAGGAGAGGGACTGAAGCTTTCTTT. Translating gives CATSRNHLDRRGTEAFF. The chain combines TRBV15 with TRBJ1-1, with D perhaps matching TRBD1 (6 bases). The V end was cut by 2 bases, the J end by 5 bases, with 21 bases between. The CDR3 is 17 amino acids. Per the germline V gene, CDR1 is LNHNV and CDR2 is YYDKDF (reference sequence).

The V gene is TRBV5-1, the J gene TRBJ2-2, with 8 bases lining up with TRBD2. J gave up 6 bases and V 4 bases, and 8 bases lay outside the gene matches. The germline CDR1 and CDR2 sequences are SGHRS and YFSETQ. This CDR3 is built from 15 residues. DNA of the CDR3: TGCGCCAGCAGCCGGACTGGCGGGGGGCCCGGGGAGCTGTTTTTT. It is translated as CASSRTGGGPGELFF.

This clone was counted once. This chain connects TRBV28 to TRBJ2-1; tentatively, D is TRBD1 (6 bases). Germline V lookup: CDR1 MDHEN, CDR2 SYDVKM. V lost 5 bases, J lost 9 bases, and 14 bases lay in between. This CDR3 is 13 amino acids long. The CDR3 loop is CASSHQGTTEQFF. CDR3 nucleotide sequence: TGTGCCAGCAGTCATCAGGGGACAACTGAGCAGTTCTTC.

The gene calls are TRBV7-8 and TRBJ2-3; TRBD1 might be the D (6 bases). The CDR3 has 15 amino acids. V dropped 1 base and J dropped 3 bases, with 11 bases sitting between them. The germline gives CDR1 SGHVS, CDR2 FQNEAQ. The CDR3, as DNA: TGTGCCAGCAGCTTAGACCAGGGGCGAACAGATACGCAGTATTTT. It specifies CASSLDQGRTDTQYF.

This rearrangement joins TRBV6-5 to TRBJ2-5, with 7 bases that match TRBD1. With 7 bases clipped from V and 2 bases from J, the junction kept 4 bases outside the gene matches. Germline V CDR1 and CDR2: MNHEY, SVGAGI. CDR3 length equals 13 residues. The CDR3 nucleotides read TGTGCCAGCACCGGGGACAGACAAGAGACCCAGTACTTC. This gives the protein CASTGDRQETQYF.

This chain joins TRBV2 and TRBJ1-6; 7 nucleotides agree with TRBD1. Germline V gene sequence: CDR1 SNHLY, CDR2 FYNNEI. V shed 4 bases and J 6 bases; nucleotides not matched to a gene: 15. The CDR3 consists of 18 residues. The CDR3 DNA reads TGTGCCAGCAGTGGTGTAAGTGGGACAGAAATGGGTAATTCACCCCTCCACTTT. The encoded protein is CASSGVSGTEMGNSPLHF.

The V call is TRBV28, the J call TRBJ1-5, with 8 bases matching TRBD1. Unmatched junction bases numbered 8, after V lost 6 bases and J lost 7 bases. The CDR3 loop spans 14 amino acids. Germline V lookup: CDR1 MDHEN, CDR2 SYDVKM. This chain's CDR3 is CASRSTGVGQPQHF. Written as DNA, the CDR3 is TGTGCCAGCAGATCGACAGGGGTCGGACAGCCCCAGCATTTT. Filled out from reference TRBV28 and TRBJ1-5, the complete variable domain reads DVKVTQSSRYLVKRTGEKVFLECVQDMDHENMFWYRQDPGLGLRLIYFSYDVKMKEKGDIPEGYSVSREKKERFSLILESASTNQTSMYLCASRSTGVGQPQHFGDGTRLSIL.

The chain couples TRBV7-9 to TRBJ1-1; D is undetermined. The germline V gene has CDR1 SEHNR and CDR2 FQNEAQ (reference sequence). V shed 3 bases and J shed 3 bases, with 8 bases lying between them. This CDR3 spans 13 amino acids. The CDR3 nucleotides read TGTGCCAGCAGCTTCTCTGCGGACACTGAAGCTTTCTTT. Its translation is CASSFSADTEAFF.

This clone was counted a single time. The chain joins TRBV23-1 to TRBJ2-7, with a possible D match to TRBD1 (6 bases). TRBV23-1 carries the ORF label, with uncertain function. V lost 4 bases and J lost 6, with 19 bases in between. This CDR3 has 15 residues. CDR3 in amino acids: CASSPKPGHWSEQYF. The DNA of the CDR3 is TGCGCCAGCAGTCCAAAACCGGGACATTGGAGCGAGCAGTACTTC.

The chain couples TRBV3-1 (or the pseudogene TRBV3-2) to TRBJ1-2; 9 nucleotides line up with TRBD1. This CDR3 region has 15 residues. Germline loops: CDR1 LGHDT, CDR2 YNNKEL (reference sequence). V lost 5 bases to trimming and J lost 7 bases; unmatched junction nucleotides: 11. CDR3 DNA: TGTGCCAGCAGCGCAACCGGGACAGGGACTCGTGGCTACACCTTC. As protein: CASSATGTGTRGYTF.